This T cell receptor (beta chain) was retrieved from a study of cytomegalovirus exposure and HLA in healthy donors. This clone was seen only once. The table came from immunoSEQ multiplex PCR; TCRdb's copy has only in-frame clones and leaves some out. The repertoire holds some 140,000 clones, with about 86% as singletons. The V gene's germline CDR1 is MNHNS and CDR2 SASEGT. V gave up 3 bases and J gave up 4 bases; unmatched junction bases: 2. The CDR3 totals 14 residues. The TCR was taken from a human donor in good health. The chain carries TRBV6-1 and TRBJ1-5; 8 bases are shared with TRBD1. Sequenced input: PBMCs. CDR3 bases: TGTGCCAGCAGTGATGACAGGGGTAATCAGCCCCAGCATTTT. Translated: CASSDDRGNQPQHF.